This is a list of T cell receptor beta chains from one sample in a study of OX40 agonist ivuxolimab in advanced cancers. The method was immunoSEQ multiplex PCR; TCRdb's version includes in-frame clones alone and lacks a portion of them. Of around 74,000 clones detected, approximately 85% appear once; the ten largest clones hold over 4.5%. The starting material was CD4+ or CD8+ T cells sorted from blood, obtained in a trial of the OX40 agonist ivuxolimab. The receptors were sampled from an adult with an advanced solid tumor such as melanoma, head and neck, liver or kidney cancer. CDR3s include the opening cysteine and the closing phenylalanine or tryptophan. A D gene is named only where the DNA matches it firmly. Size is omitted from some rows. Given values are once, few, many or a class for expanded clones.

NA,TRBV4-2,TRBJ1-5,NA,TGTGCCAGCAGCCAAGTGATAGAGTGGGGGGGGGATGGACAGCCCCAGCATTTT,CASSQVIEWGGDGQPQHF
TRBD1,TRBV25-1,TRBJ2-3,NA,TGTGCCAGCAGTGCCTCGGGACAGGGCTCAGATACGCAGTATTTT,CASSASGQGSDTQYF
NA,TRBV19,TRBJ2-6,NA,TGTGCCAGTAGTATAGATCTAGTGAGCTCTGGGGCCAACGTCCTGACTTTC,CASSIDLVSSGANVLTF
TRBD1,TRBV4-3,TRBJ1-2,NA,TGCGCCAGCAGCGCGGACAGGGCTCATGGCTACACCTTC,CASSADRAHGYTF
TRBD1,TRBV19,TRBJ1-5,NA,TGTGCCAGTAAGGGACAGGGGACAATTCAGCCCCAGCATTTT,CASKGQGTIQPQHF
NA,TRBV4-1,TRBJ1-1,NA,TGCGCCAGCAGCCTTCAGGTGGGGAGTGACACTGAAGCTTTCTTT,CASSLQVGSDTEAFF
TRBD1,TRBV12-5,TRBJ2-2,NA,TGTGCTAGTGGTTTGGACCTTCTTGGACAGGGCATCGGGGAGCTGTTTTTT,CASGLDLLGQGIGELFF
TRBD1,TRBV19,TRBJ2-7,NA,TGTGCCAGTAGTCCACGGACAGGGTATCTCGAGCAGTACTTC,CASSPRTGYLEQYF
NA,TRBV7-2,TRBJ2-3,NA,TGTGCCAGCAGCTTAGTCGGGAGTGTAGCAGATACGCAGTATTTT,CASSLVGSVADTQYF
NA,TRBV7-9,TRBJ2-3,few,TGTGCCAGCAGCTCGTCAGATACGCAGTATTTT,CASSSSDTQYF
NA,TRBV7-2,TRBJ2-7,NA,TGTGCCAGCAGCCCGCTTCTGGACGAGCAGTACTTC,CASSPLLDEQYF
TRBD1,TRBV6-5,TRBJ2-1,NA,TGTGCCAGCAGTTACCCCGGACAGGGGCCTTACAATGAGCAGTTCTTC,CASSYPGQGPYNEQFF
NA,TRBV11-3,TRBJ2-3,NA,TGTGCCAGCAGCTTAGGGGATCGACGGTACACAGATACGCAGTATTTT,CASSLGDRRYTDTQYF
TRBD1,TRBV27,TRBJ1-2,few,TGTGCCAGCAGTGCCGTTGGACAGGGCTTTGGCTACACCTTC,CASSAVGQGFGYTF
TRBD1,TRBV6-6,TRBJ1-2,NA,TGTGCCAGCAGTTACGAGACAGGGTCAGGCTACACCTTC,CASSYETGSGYTF
NA,TRBV4-1,TRBJ1-3,NA,TGCGCCAGCAGCCAAGATTTCGGCGCGGAATCTGGAAACACCATATATTTT,CASSQDFGAESGNTIYF
TRBD2,TRBV9,TRBJ2-1,NA,TGTGCCAGCAGCGGACAAAGCGGGAACTCCTACAATGAGCAGTTCTTC,CASSGQSGNSYNEQFF
NA,TRBV5-4,TRBJ2-7,NA,TGTGCCAGCAGCTTCGGGGCCTACGAGCAGTACTTC,CASSFGAYEQYF
NA,TRBV7-9,TRBJ1-4,NA,TGTGCCAGCAGCTTTCTGACGGTTGCAACTAATGAAAAACTGTTTTTT,CASSFLTVATNEKLFF
NA,TRBV7-2,TRBJ2-3,NA,TGTGCCAGCAGCTTATTGGATGAAAGAACAGATACGCAGTATTTT,CASSLLDERTDTQYF
NA,TRBV18,TRBJ1-3,NA,TGTGCCAGCTCACCGGCAGGAGTCTTGGTCTCTGGAAACACCATATATTTT,CASSPAGVLVSGNTIYF
NA,TRBV7-2,TRBJ2-6,NA,TGTGCCAGCAGCTTTAGGGAGACAGCTGGGGCCAACGTCCTGACTTTC,CASSFRETAGANVLTF
NA,TRBV30,TRBJ2-3,few,TGTGCCTGGAGTGAACTCCTAGGTAGCAGGGAGTTGGATACGCAGTATTTT,CAWSELLGSRELDTQYF
NA,TRBV6-5,TRBJ1-1,NA,TGTGCCAGCAGTTACTCGAGGACAGTAGGCGCTTTCTTT,CASSYSRTVGAFF
NA,TRBV7-2,TRBJ2-3,NA,TGTGCCATGCAAGTGGGGGGGCCCGATACGCAGTATTTT,CAMQVGGPDTQYF
TRBD1,TRBV14,TRBJ1-2,NA,TGTGCCAGCAGGGGTTGGACAGGGGGCCGCTATGGCTACACCTTC,CASRGWTGGRYGYTF
TRBD2,TRBV25-1,TRBJ2-1,NA,TGTGCCAGCAGTCCCCCTCGACTAGCGGGCTTGGACAATGAGCAGTTCTTC,CASSPPRLAGLDNEQFF
TRBD1,TRBV11-2,TRBJ1-2,NA,TGTGCCAGCAGCCCAACCACCGGGACAGGATTTGGCTACACCTTC,CASSPTTGTGFGYTF
TRBD1,TRBV6-1,TRBJ2-7,NA,TGTGCCAGCAGGGGGACAGGGTCCGAGCAGTACTTC,CASRGTGSEQYF
NA,TRBV6-5,TRBJ1-2,NA,TGTGCCAGCAGTTCGGAGGGGGGCTATGGCTACACCTTC,CASSSEGGYGYTF
TRBD1,TRBV7-8,TRBJ1-6,NA,TGTGCCAGTCAGGGACAGTTTAATTCACCCCTCCACTTT,CASQGQFNSPLHF
NA,TRBV11-1,TRBJ1-1,NA,TGTGCCAGCAGACTAGGGTATGAAAGGAACACTGAAGCTTTCTTT,CASRLGYERNTEAFF
TRBD1,TRBV5-6,TRBJ2-5,NA,TGTGCCAGCAGCACCGGGACAGAACAAGAGACCCAGTACTTC,CASSTGTEQETQYF
TRBD2,TRBV6-1,TRBJ2-3,NA,TGTGCCAGCAGTGAATTAGCGGGGGGGCAAGATACGCAGTATTTT,CASSELAGGQDTQYF
TRBD2,TRBV25-1,TRBJ2-1,few,TGTGCCACCCCGTTGGTAGCGGGAGGGCCGGGGTCCAATGAGCAGTTCTTC,CATPLVAGGPGSNEQFF
NA,TRBV6-5,TRBJ1-3,NA,TGTGCCAGCAGTTACAGCGGGTGGCCCTCTGGAAACACCATATATTTT,CASSYSGWPSGNTIYF
NA,TRBV5-1,TRBJ2-7,once,TGCGCCAGCAGCTTGGCCAGGGAATACGAGCAGTACTTC,CASSLAREYEQYF
NA,TRBV18,TRBJ2-5,once,TGTGCCAGCTCACCGGCCGGCTACCAAGAGACCCAGTACTTC,CASSPAGYQETQYF
TRBD2,TRBV18,TRBJ2-7,NA,TGTGCCAGCTCAGGCAGCGGGATCTACGAGCAGTACTTC,CASSGSGIYEQYF
NA,TRBV10-3,TRBJ2-3,NA,TGTGCCATCCAGGGCCATTCCACATTACGGGTCACAGATACGCAGTATTTT,CAIQGHSTLRVTDTQYF
NA,TRBV6-6,TRBJ1-4,NA,TGTGCCAGCAGTCCCCGAGGGGGGAATGAAAAACTGTTTTTT,CASSPRGGNEKLFF
TRBD1,TRBV25-1,TRBJ2-7,once,TGTGCCAGCCGCGGGGACAGGGGCTACGAGCAGTACTTC,CASRGDRGYEQYF
TRBD1,TRBV6-6,TRBJ2-4,NA,TGTGCCAGCAGTTACTCGGGACAGGGAGATGCGGACATTCAGTACTTC,CASSYSGQGDADIQYF
NA,TRBV6-5,TRBJ2-7,NA,TGTGCCAGCAACCCCGGGGCTACAGGGAGTTACGAGCAGTACTTC,CASNPGATGSYEQYF
NA,TRBV29-1,TRBJ2-7,NA,TGCAGCGTTGAAGTGGGGAACGAGCAGTACTTC,CSVEVGNEQYF
NA,TRBV29-1,TRBJ1-2,NA,TGCAGCGGCGTGTCCGACTATGGCTACACCTTC,CSGVSDYGYTF